A single sample gave rise to the 10 T cell receptor beta chains below, sequenced in a study of T cell responses to AZD1222 COVID-19 vaccine. Method: immunoSEQ multiplex PCR; TCRdb's copy keeps in-frame clones and lacks some. The repertoire includes 65,000 to 70,000 clones, less than 85% of them detected once, and roughly 25% sits in the top ten. This sample comprised peripheral blood, obtained 28 days after the second AZD1222 dose. These receptors were collected from an adult who received the AZD1222 COVID-19 vaccine.

This clone was seen repeatedly, ten times or more. The chain joins TRBV19 to TRBJ2-6; no clear D. Trimming took 5 bases from V and 2 from J, leaving 4 bases between them. The CDR3 spans 13 residues. CDR1 is LNHDA and CDR2 is SQIVND in the germline V gene (reference sequence). Here the CDR3 DNA reads TGTGCCAGTAGTTTCGCTGGGGCCAACGTCCTGACTTTC. Protein: CASSFAGANVLTF.

The chain combines TRBV5-1 with TRBJ1-3; 8 bases are shared with TRBD1. This CDR3 is 17 amino acids long. The J segment lost 2 bases and the V segment lost 1 base, leaving 8 bases of the junction unmatched. CDR1 SGHRS and CDR2 YFSETQ come from the germline V gene. The CDR3 nucleotides read TGCGCCAGCAGCTTGACCGGACAGGGTAGAACTGGAAACACCATATATTTT. Translating gives CASSLTGQGRTGNTIYF.

This clone was recorded a few times. The chain links TRBV3-1 (or the pseudogene TRBV3-2) to TRBJ1-2, with TRBD1 matching 8 bases. The length of the CDR3 is 14 residues. The germline V gene encodes CDR1 LGHDT and CDR2 YNNKEL (reference sequence). The V segment lost 4 bases and the J segment 6 bases; nucleotides outside the gene matches: 7. CDR3 residues: CASSRWTGRDGYTF. The CDR3 DNA is TGTGCCAGCAGCCGTTGGACAGGGAGGGATGGCTACACCTTC.

The rearrangement links TRBV6-5 to TRBJ1-2, with TRBD1 identical over 9 bases. The CDR3 has 15 amino acids. Germline CDR1 is MNHEY and CDR2 is SVGAGI. Trimming at V came to 1 base and at J to 4 bases, leaving 4 bases not matched to a gene. In DNA, the CDR3 is TGTGCCAGCAGTTACTGGACAGGGGATGCCTATGGCTACACCTTC. Translation gives CASSYWTGDAYGYTF.

The chain carries TRBV2 and TRBJ2-1; D may be TRBD1 (7 bases). CDR1 and CDR2 (germline): SNHLY, FYNNEI. V shed 6 bases and J shed 4 bases, with 16 bases lying between them. The CDR3 totals 15 residues. CDR3 DNA sequence: TGTGCCAGCAGCCCCCAGGGGGGAGAGTACAATGAGCAGTTCTTC. Translated, it gives CASSPQGGEYNEQFF.

The chain employs TRBV4-1 and TRBJ2-5; no firm D call. The germline V gene encodes CDR1 MGHRA and CDR2 YSYEKL. There are 13 residues in the CDR3. V lost 1 base, J lost 7 bases, and 10 bases lay in between. In nucleotides, the CDR3 is TGCGCCAGCAGCCAAGTTATGATGGTGACCCAGTACTTC. This encodes CASSQVMMVTQYF.

The gene calls are TRBV7-9 and TRBJ1-2, with 9 bases matching TRBD1. V lost 6 bases and J lost 4; bases outside the gene matches: 3. CDR3 length: 13 residues. CDR1 and CDR2 from the germline V gene are SEHNR and FQNEAQ (reference sequence). The CDR3 loop is CASSLTGGYGYTF. The CDR3 DNA sequence: TGTGCCAGCAGTTTGACAGGGGGCTATGGCTACACCTTC.

The rearrangement uses TRBV10-3 and TRBJ2-6, with D hard to call. The germline gives CDR1 ENHRY, CDR2 SYGVKD. V was cut by 6 bases and J by 3 bases, with 6 bases left in between. This CDR3 has 13 residues. The CDR3 here is CAISGNGANVLTF. DNA for the CDR3: TGTGCCATCAGCGGAAATGGGGCCAACGTCCTGACTTTC.

This chain uses TRBV5-1 with TRBJ1-1; D unresolved. This CDR3 is built from 13 residues. The germline V and J ends were trimmed by 3 bases and 4 bases, with 10 bases remaining between them. Germline V CDR1 and CDR2: SGHRS, YFSETQ. The CDR3 DNA is TGCGCCAGCAGCTCTGGGTGGAGCACTGAAGCTTTCTTT. This gives the protein CASSSGWSTEAFF.

V gene TRBV6-5 combines with J gene TRBJ2-3; the D is unclear. The CDR3 is made up of 12 amino acids. V lost 7 bases and J lost 2, with 7 bases in between. Germline CDR1 and CDR2: MNHEY and SVGAGI. CDR3 loop: CASTSYTDTQYF. Here the CDR3 DNA reads TGTGCCAGCACATCCTACACAGATACGCAGTATTTT.